This is a list of T cell receptor beta chains from one sample in a study of cytomegalovirus exposure and HLA in healthy donors. The protocol was immunoSEQ multiplex PCR, while the TCRdb copy is restricted to in-frame clones and leaves out a portion. The sample has about 130,000 clones, about 11% seen once. Sequencing was performed on PBMCs. The receptor source for this set is a woman younger than 30 in good health and CMV-seropositive. CDR3s include the opening cysteine and the closing phenylalanine or tryptophan. D genes are given only for firm matches. A row's size may be missing; if present it is once, few, many or a size class.

TRBJ2-7,few,TRBD1,TRBV30,TGTGCCTGTTCAGGACAGGGAATCCCCGAGCAGTACTTC,CACSGQGIPEQYF
TRBJ1-5,few,-,TRBV7-8,TGTGCCAGCAGCTTAGTACTAGCCAGCAATCAGCCCCAGCATTTT,CASSLVLASNQPQHF
TRBJ2-3,-,-,TRBV6-1,TGTGCCACTCAGAGGAGTTTCGCAGATACGCAGTATTTT,CATQRSFADTQYF
TRBJ2-2,many,-,TRBV5-6,TGTGCCAGCAGCTTGGACAGGGCCGGGGAGCTGTTTTTT,CASSLDRAGELFF
TRBJ1-2,few,TRBD1,TRBV28,TGTGCCAGCAGTTTGCCCGCTGGGACAGGGTATGGCTACACCTTC,CASSLPAGTGYGYTF
TRBJ2-3,few,TRBD1,TRBV5-8,TGTGCCAGCAGCCCGGTCACCCAGGGGGCGGTATGGACAGATACGCAGTATTTT,CASSPVTQGAVWTDTQYF
TRBJ2-7,-,TRBD2,TRBV7-3,TGTGCCAGCAGCCCCCGTATAGCGGGAGTCTACGAGCAGTACTTC,CASSPRIAGVYEQYF
TRBJ2-1,-,-,TRBV29-1,TGCAGCGTTGATGCGGGGTACAATGAGCAGTTCTTC,CSVDAGYNEQFF
TRBJ2-1,few,-,TRBV7-3,TGTGCCAGCAGCCAAAGGGGGAGAGACAATGAGCAGTTCTTC,CASSQRGRDNEQFF
TRBJ2-1,-,TRBD1,TRBV13,TGTGCCAGCAGCTTAGACCGCACAGGGGTTGGGGATGAGCAGTTCTTC,CASSLDRTGVGDEQFF
TRBJ2-7,few,-,TRBV30,TGTGCCTGGAGCAGCATTAGGGGCGAGCAGTACTTC,CAWSSIRGEQYF
TRBJ2-1,few,-,TRBV9,TGTGCCAGCAGCGTATTGGCGGACAATGAGCAGTTCTTC,CASSVLADNEQFF
TRBJ2-1,-,TRBD2,TRBV11-3,TGTGCCAGCAGCATGCGACTAGCGGGAGAGGCAGGAGAGCAGTTCTTC,CASSMRLAGEAGEQFF
TRBJ1-5,few,-,TRBV19,TGTGCCAGTACGACAGCTCTTAGCAATCAGCCCCAGCATTTT,CASTTALSNQPQHF
TRBJ2-2,few,-,TRBV5-1,TGCGCCAGCAGCCCCTCCGTAGGGGAGAACACCGGGGAGCTGTTTTTT,CASSPSVGENTGELFF
TRBJ1-2,few,-,TRBV5-6,TGTGCCAGCAGCGGGGGACTTCCCTATGGCTACACCTTC,CASSGGLPYGYTF
TRBJ1-2,few,-,TRBV25-1,TGTGCCAGCAGTGAACACAGCTATGGCTACACCTTC,CASSEHSYGYTF
TRBJ2-5,many,-,TRBV14,TGTGCCAGCAGCCGGGGCTTTGGAACCCAGTACTTC,CASSRGFGTQYF
TRBJ1-2,-,TRBD1,TRBV2,TGTGCCAGCACCAGGACAGGGCCCTATGGCTACACCTTC,CASTRTGPYGYTF
TRBJ1-6,few,-,TRBV27,TGTGCCAGCAAAGAGGGGACTTATAATTCACCCCTCCACTTT,CASKEGTYNSPLHF
TRBJ1-4,-,-,TRBV5-1,TGCGCCAGCAGCCGTGACAGCGAAAAACTGTTTTTT,CASSRDSEKLFF
TRBJ2-3,-,TRBD2,TRBV5-1,TGCGCCAGCAGCTCGGTAGCGGGAGGGCCGTCAGATACGCAGTATTTT,CASSSVAGGPSDTQYF
TRBJ2-1,-,TRBD2,TRBV7-3,TGTGCCAGCAGCGCTACTAGCGGGAGCTTACGGGAGCAGTTCTTC,CASSATSGSLREQFF
TRBJ2-2,-,TRBD1,TRBV7-8,TGTGCCAGCGGATTGGGGACAGCCAACACCGGGGAGCTGTTTTTT,CASGLGTANTGELFF
TRBJ2-2,few,-,TRBV9,TGTGCCAGCAGCGTAGGGGGCGGAGTCAACACCGGGGAGCTGTTTTTT,CASSVGGGVNTGELFF
TRBJ1-2,few,-,TRBV28,TGTGCCAGCAGTCTCCCCGGGACATCCCATGGCTACACCTTC,CASSLPGTSHGYTF
TRBJ2-1,-,-,TRBV19,TGTGCCAGTAAATCGGGGTCAGGGGACAATGAGCAGTTCTTC,CASKSGSGDNEQFF
TRBJ2-1,few,-,TRBV7-9,TGTGCCAGCAGCTTAGGGGCCGTGGAGCAGTTCTTC,CASSLGAVEQFF
TRBJ1-1,few,-,TRBV6-4,TGTGCCAGCAGGGAACAGCCAAACACTGAAGCTTTCTTT,CASREQPNTEAFF
TRBJ2-7,few,-,TRBV6-6,TGTGCCAGCAGACCCCCCGCAGGGTACGAGCAGTACTTC,CASRPPAGYEQYF
TRBJ2-5,-,TRBD2,TRBV5-6,TGTGCCAGCAGCTCTTCCTGGCGGGAGGGCCAAGAGACCCAGTACTTC,CASSSSWREGQETQYF
TRBJ2-7,-,TRBD2,TRBV5-1,TGCGCCAGCAGCTTAGTCCCTAGCGGGAGTAACGAGCAGTACTTC,CASSLVPSGSNEQYF
TRBJ2-5,-,TRBD2,TRBV2,TGTGCCAGCAATCCACTAGCGGTCGGGGAGACCCAGTACTTC,CASNPLAVGETQYF
TRBJ1-5,-,-,TRBV6-6,TGTGCCAGCAGTTTGACAGGCCGCAATCAGCCCCAGCATTTT,CASSLTGRNQPQHF
TRBJ2-7,few,-,TRBV6-5,TGTGCCAGCAGGTCAGGGGTAGAGCAGTACTTC,CASRSGVEQYF
TRBJ2-3,few,-,TRBV5-1,TGCGCCCCAGTCCCCGGGAGCACAGATACGCAGTATTTT,CAPVPGSTDTQYF
TRBJ1-4,-,-,TRBV5-1,TGCGCCAGCAGCTTGACAGGGTCGGAAAAACTGTTTTTT,CASSLTGSEKLFF
TRBJ1-1,-,-,TRBV7-2,TGTGCCAGCAGCCGACGAAGCGGACAGCTGAACACTGAAGCTTTCTTT,CASSRRSGQLNTEAFF
TRBJ2-7,-,TRBD2,TRBV27,TGTGCCAGCAGTCTCCGTTACTTGACTAGCGGAAGATACGAGCAGTACTTC,CASSLRYLTSGRYEQYF
TRBJ2-6,-,TRBD1,TRBV5-1,TGCGCCAGCAGCCCCTTCCGACAGGGATCTAACCCTGGGGCCAACGTCCTGACTTTC,CASSPFRQGSNPGANVLTF
TRBJ1-1,-,-,TRBV29-1,TGCAGCGTTGAAGATCCCCAGGGCCACACTGAAGCTTTCTTT,CSVEDPQGHTEAFF
TRBJ2-7,few,TRBD1,TRBV30,TGTGCCTGGAGGGATACTTCCGGGACAGGGAGACGGCAGTACTTC,CAWRDTSGTGRRQYF
TRBJ2-7,few,-,TRBV7-9,TGTGCCAGCAGCCAGGCGTTCGAGCAGTACTTC,CASSQAFEQYF
TRBJ2-3,-,-,TRBV4-1,TGCGCCAGCAGCCAGTTTCTCGACCGGGAAAATAGTGATTTT,CASSQFLDRENSDF
TRBJ1-4,-,TRBD1,TRBV27,TGTGCCAGCAGTCTCACAGGGGGCAAGGCAACTAATGAAAAACTGTTTTTT,CASSLTGGKATNEKLFF
TRBJ2-7,few,TRBD2,TRBV19,TGTGCCAGTAGTAGGGGAGGGTTCTACGAGCAGTACTTC,CASSRGGFYEQYF
TRBJ2-2,-,TRBD1,TRBV5-1,TGCGCCAGCAGTTCCGACCTTCCGGGACAGGGCAAAACCGGGGAGCTGTTTTTT,CASSSDLPGQGKTGELFF
TRBJ2-2,few,TRBD2,TRBV30,TGTGCCTGGAGTTCGACTAGCGCGACCGGGGAGCTGTTTTTT,CAWSSTSATGELFF
TRBJ1-4,-,-,TRBV18,TGTGCCAGCTCACCAGGACCGGGGGTCCGAAGGGAACTGTTTTTT,CASSPGPGVRRELFF
TRBJ1-1,few,-,TRBV5-1,TGCGCCAGCAGCTTCGGACAGCGTTTAGACATGAACACTGAAGCTTTCTTT,CASSFGQRLDMNTEAFF
TRBJ2-7,-,TRBD1,TRBV11-3,TGTGCCAGCAGCTCAGGACAGGGGACAACCTACGAGCAGTACTTC,CASSSGQGTTYEQYF
TRBJ1-5,few,-,TRBV4-1,TGCGCCAGCAGCCGGGCCAGGGATCAGCCCCAGCATTTT,CASSRARDQPQHF
TRBJ2-1,-,-,TRBV19,TGTGCCAGTAGTTTCGGTAGGCGAGGTGAGCAGTTCTTC,CASSFGRRGEQFF